This passage covers 20 T cell receptor beta chains from one sample sequenced in a study of T cells in Graves' hyperthyroidism and ophthalmopathy. The TCR beta CDR3 regions underwent amplification using RNA transcripts as the source. First-round RT-PCR with HTBI primers amplified the TCR CDR3 region. TCRdb reprocessed the multiplex PCR reads via MiXCR and lists one record per CDR3 protein. In the table there are over 450,000 distinct CDR3 sequences, roughly 14% of which are singletons. The sample consisted of blood. These receptors were collected from a woman aged 18-35 years with Graves' hyperthyroidism.

The table lists this clonotype with many counts. J is TRBJ1-3 and V is TRBV12-3 or TRBV12-4; D is undetermined. This CDR3 region has 12 residues. The V end was cut by 4 bases, the J end by 4 bases, with 5 bases between. The CDR3, as DNA: TGTGCCAGCAGTTGGGTCGGAAACACCATATATTTT. Residues: CASSWVGNTIYF.

With respect to this clonotype: This sequence may be a read error, since a much larger clone differs from it by one base. This chain joins TRBV5-1 and TRBJ2-7; D gene ambiguous. Germline V CDR1 and CDR2: SGHRS, YFSETQ. The CDR3 spans 13 residues. V gave up 3 bases and J gave up 7 bases, with 14 bases separating them. CDR3 in DNA: TGCGCCAGCAGCTCCGTGGTTATCGGTGAGCAGTACTTC. This sequence encodes CASSSVVIGEQYF.

The chain joins TRBV7-9 to TRBJ2-7; 11 bases align to TRBD2. V trimming: 4 bases; J trimming: 7 bases; junction bases outside the gene matches: 9. The CDR3 has 15 residues. Germline CDR1 reads SEHNR; CDR2 reads FQNEAQ (reference sequence). The CDR3 protein is CASSSRLAGTREQYF. CDR3 bases: TGTGCCAGCAGCTCCCGACTAGCGGGAACGCGTGAGCAGTACTTC. Full variable domain (remainder filled in from reference TRBV7-9 and TRBJ2-7): DTGVSQNPRHKITKRGQNVTFRCDPISEHNRLYWYRQTLGQGPEFLTYFQNEAQLEKSRLLSDRFSAERPKGSFSTLEIQRTEQGDSAMYLCASSSRLAGTREQYFGPGTRLTVT.

This clonotype was counted many times. V gene TRBV27 combines with J gene TRBJ2-1; 14 bases are shared with TRBD2. The germline gives CDR1 MNHEY, CDR2 SMNVEV (reference sequence). V shed 2 bases and J 8 bases; nucleotides not matched to a gene: 8. CDR3 length: 17 residues. The CDR3 loop is CASSLRLAGGPLDEQFF. The CDR3 region has the DNA TGTGCCAGCAGTTTACGACTAGCGGGAGGGCCCCTGGATGAGCAGTTCTTC.

This clonotype has ten or more counts. The chain links TRBV12-3 or TRBV12-4 to TRBJ2-5, with 7 bases fitting TRBD1. The CDR3 runs 17 residues. After removal of 0 bases from V and 2 bases from J, the junction contained 9 bases not matched to a gene. In DNA, the CDR3 is TGTGCCAGCAGTTTAGCTGATCCGGGACAGAAGCAAGAGACCCAGTACTTC. Encoded protein: CASSLADPGQKQETQYF.

This clonotype was picked up many times. The chain carries TRBV18 and TRBJ1-4; no clear D. CDR1 KGHSH and CDR2 LQKENI come from the germline V gene. The CDR3 is 15 residues long. V was pared by 6 bases and J by 0 bases, with 11 bases between. CDR3 sequence (DNA): TGTGCCAGCTCGGGCCTCGACGCAACTAATGAAAAACTGTTTTTT. It translates to CASSGLDATNEKLFF.

This clonotype was seen a few times. The rearrangement uses TRBV9 and TRBJ2-1; D remains unclear. This CDR3 contains 13 residues. Germline V gene lookup returns CDR1 SGDLS and CDR2 YYNGEE. V shed 4 bases and J shed 9 bases, with 14 bases lying between them. The DNA of the CDR3 is TGTGCCAGCAGCCCATACCCTCGAGGTGAGCAGTTCTTC. It yields the protein CASSPYPRGEQFF.

This clonotype was detected many times. The genes are TRBV29-1 and TRBJ2-2; D uncertain. This CDR3 has 10 amino acids. Germline V CDR1 and CDR2: SQVTM, ANQGSEA. The V and J ends lost 4 bases and 4 bases respectively, with 1 base between them. CDR3 DNA sequence: TGCAGCGTTGGCACCGGGGAGCTGTTTTTT. This translates into CSVGTGELFF.

J is TRBJ2-2 and V is TRBV7-3, with no clear D. The CDR3 contains 14 residues. Germline V CDR1 and CDR2: SGHTA, FQGTGA. The ends were cut back, 5 bases at V and 3 bases at J, with 10 bases in the middle. The DNA of the CDR3 is TGTGCCAGCAGCCCTCCCGTCGACACCGGGGAGCTGTTTTTT. It is translated as CASSPPVDTGELFF.

The V call is TRBV12-3 or TRBV12-4, the J call TRBJ2-3; tentatively, D is TRBD2 (5 bases). The CDR3 spans 14 residues. The V end lost 3 bases, the J end lost 3 bases, and 10 bases lay between the germline ends. The CDR3 DNA reads as TGTGCCAGCAGTTTGGTCACTAGAACAGATACGCAGTATTTT. Its translation: CASSLVTRTDTQYF.

This clonotype was recorded at least ten times. The J gene is TRBJ1-5, the V gene TRBV7-6; D not certain. The CDR3 contains 14 residues. Trimming removed 1 base at V and 5 bases at J, with 9 bases between. Germline CDR1 reads SGHVS; CDR2 reads FNYEAQ. The CDR3 DNA follows: TGTGCCAGCAGCTTAGATAACGGGGATCAGCCCCAGCATTTT. It encodes CASSLDNGDQPQHF.

This clonotype rates as medium-sized. The genes are TRBV12-3 or TRBV12-4 and TRBJ2-1; 9 bases agree with TRBD2. There are 16 residues in the CDR3. After removal of 4 bases from V and 7 bases from J, the junction contained 11 bases not matched to a gene. In DNA, the CDR3 is TGTGCCAGCAGTTCCCTAATAGCGGGAGTGGGTAATGAGCAGTTCTTC. Translating it yields CASSSLIAGVGNEQFF.

This clonotype was observed at least ten times. The chain carries TRBV20-1 and TRBJ2-3; the D gene is possibly TRBD2 (5 bases). The CDR3 has 14 residues. Trimming pared 2 bases from V and 0 bases from J, leaving 9 bases between. Germline values: CDR1 DFQATT, CDR2 SNEGSKA (reference sequence). CDR3 DNA sequence: TGCAGTGCTAGACCCCCGGGGAGCACAGATACGCAGTATTTT. Translation: CSARPPGSTDTQYF.

In its sample, this clonotype was seen many times. The CDR3 sequence: CASSLRGGAAGRNEQFF. The CDR3 coding sequence is TGTGCCAGCAGTTTACGGGGGGGGGCCGCGGGGAGGAATGAGCAGTTCTTC. The chain carries TRBV12-3 or TRBV12-4 and TRBJ2-1; TRBD2 matches at 8 bases. The V segment lost 2 bases and the J segment 7 bases; nucleotides outside the gene matches: 13. CDR3 size: 17 residues.

This clonotype was detected ten times or more. This chain connects TRBV7-9 to TRBJ2-5; 10 bases align to TRBD2. Looked up from germline, CDR1 is SEHNR and CDR2 is FQNEAQ (reference sequence). The V gene end was trimmed by 3 bases and the J gene end by 2 bases; junction bases not matched to a gene: 3. CDR3 size: 15 residues. CDR3 in DNA: TGTGCCAGCAGCTTGACTAGCGGGCTGCAAGAGACCCAGTACTTC. This encodes CASSLTSGLQETQYF.

The J gene is TRBJ2-4, the V gene TRBV18; possible D gene TRBD1, 6 bases. This CDR3 is built from 13 residues. Germline assignment: CDR1 KGHSH and CDR2 LQKENI. The ends were cut back, 6 bases at V and 8 bases at J, with 14 bases in the middle. The CDR3 nucleotides are TGTGCCAGCTCTCTGGACAGAGGGGACATTCAGTACTTC. This translates into CASSLDRGDIQYF.

Ten or more counts support this clonotype. V and J are TRBV10-3 and TRBJ1-2; D is uncertain. This CDR3 has 12 amino acids. The V gene's germline CDR1 is ENHRY and CDR2 SYGVKD. Trimming took off 8 bases at V and 2 bases at J, with 9 bases between the two ends. The CDR3 sequence is CAIGPPNYGYTF. The CDR3, as DNA: TGTGCCATCGGTCCTCCGAACTATGGCTACACCTTC.

The chain uses TRBV6-1 and TRBJ2-4; D uncertain. The germline V gene encodes CDR1 MNHNS and CDR2 SASEGT. The CDR3 loop spans 11 amino acids. With 2 bases removed from V and 12 bases from J, the gap between germline ends came to 8 bases. The CDR3 spells CASSEYYPQYF. CDR3 bases: TGTGCCAGCAGTGAATATTATCCTCAGTACTTC.

This clonotype was detected a few times. Because it lacks the conserved phenylalanine or tryptophan at the end, this CDR3 is likely a read error. The chain recombines TRBV7-9 with TRBJ2-5; a possible D gene is TRBD2 (6 bases). Germline CDR1 is SEHNR and CDR2 is FQNEAQ (reference sequence). V lost 1 base and J lost 11, with 11 bases in between. The CDR3 length is 12 residues. The CDR3 bases are TGTGCCAGCAGCTTAGTCGAGGGAGGACAGTACGTC. This codes for CASSLVEGGQYV.

The chain recombines TRBV20-1 with TRBJ2-1; no firm D call. The CDR3 is made up of 13 amino acids. The germline CDR1 and CDR2 sequences are DFQATT and SNEGSKA (reference sequence). V was shortened by 4 bases and J by 0 bases, with 7 bases between the two germline ends. CDR3 in DNA: TGCAGTGCTAAGGTAGTCTCCTACAATGAGCAGTTCTTC. It translates to CSAKVVSYNEQFF.